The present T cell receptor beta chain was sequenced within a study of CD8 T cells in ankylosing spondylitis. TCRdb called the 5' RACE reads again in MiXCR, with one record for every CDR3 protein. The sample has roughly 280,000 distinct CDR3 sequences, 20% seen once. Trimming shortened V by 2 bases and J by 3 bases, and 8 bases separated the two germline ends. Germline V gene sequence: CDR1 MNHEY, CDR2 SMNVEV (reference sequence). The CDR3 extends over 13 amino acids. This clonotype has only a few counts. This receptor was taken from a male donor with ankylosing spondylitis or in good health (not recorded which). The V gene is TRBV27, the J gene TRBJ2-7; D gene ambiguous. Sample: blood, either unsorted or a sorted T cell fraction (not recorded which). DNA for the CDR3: TGTGCCAGCAGTTTAAGAGCAGACTACGAGCAGTACGTC. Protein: CASSLRADYEQYV.